This is a list of T cell receptor beta chains from one sample in a study of T cell repertoires in cytomegalovirus infection. Each CDR3 protein gets one entry after TCRdb re-called the reads with MiXCR. The profile shows about 830,000 distinct CDR3 sequences, 30% to 35% of them singletons. These receptors have no identified antigens. The material sequenced was cultured CD8+ T cells from PBMCs, taken from culture after CMV antigen stimulation. The receptors were gathered from a human donor in good health (CMV status not recorded). Some clones in this sample may be carry-over from other donors' samples. Each CDR3 is given with its conserved first and last residue. The order of the fields is D gene, clone size, J gene, V gene, CDR3 protein, CDR3 DNA. The D gene is left open where the match is weak. Where a row states a size, it is once, few, many or the class of an expanded clone; other rows omit it.

NA few TRBJ1-1 TRBV28 CASSFSLWNTEAFF TGTGCCAGCAGTTTCTCCCTTTGGAACACTGAAGCTTTCTTT
NA NA TRBJ1-1 TRBV19 CASSIDPDGNTEAFF TGTGCCAGTAGTATAGATCCCGACGGGAACACTGAAGCTTTCTTT
NA few TRBJ2-1 TRBV27 CASSWGTLPSYNEQFF TGTGCCAGCAGTTGGGGGACACTACCCTCCTACAATGAGCAGTTCTTC
NA NA TRBJ2-1 TRBV12-3/TRBV12-4 CASSPGQVAYNEQFF TGTGCCAGCAGTCCCGGACAAGTAGCCTACAATGAGCAGTTCTTC
NA few TRBJ2-1 TRBV4-2 CASSQGQWNEQFF TGTGCCAGCAGCCAAGGACAGTGGAATGAGCAGTTCTTC
NA once TRBJ1-5 TRBV27 CASSLWPVSNQPQHF TGTGCCAGCAGTTTATGGCCCGTCAGCAATCAGCCCCAGCATTTT
NA NA TRBJ2-5 TRBV27 CASSETGGETQYF TGTGCCAGCAGCGAGACAGGAGGAGAGACCCAGTACTTC
NA many TRBJ2-2 TRBV7-9 CASRTRVTGELFF TGTGCCAGCAGAACCAGGGTCACCGGGGAGCTGTTTTTT
NA NA TRBJ2-1 TRBV7-2 CASSLKYDEQFF TGTGCCAGCAGCCTGAAGTACGATGAGCAGTTCTTC
NA NA TRBJ2-1 TRBV28 CASSRVGYEQFF TGTGCCAGCAGTAGGGTCGGGTATGAGCAGTTCTTC
NA NA TRBJ1-1 TRBV6-5 CASSYYSGVEAFF TGTGCCAGCAGTTACTACAGTGGGGTAGAAGCTTTCTTT
NA many TRBJ1-2 TRBV7-2 CASSPLQASVPGGYTF TGTGCCAGCAGCCCCCTACAGGCGTCGGTGCCAGGTGGCTACACCTTC
NA few TRBJ2-1 TRBV13 CASSLGSFSYNEQFF TGTGCCAGCAGCTTAGGGAGTTTCTCCTACAATGAGCAGTTCTTC
NA NA TRBJ2-1 TRBV20-1 CSASLPRDGEQFF TGCAGTGCGAGCCTTCCGCGGGACGGTGAGCAGTTCTTC
NA NA TRBJ1-1 TRBV28 CASSGWPPKGRPSGYTEAFF TGTGCCAGCAGTGGATGGCCCCCGAAGGGACGGCCCTCAGGGTACACTGAAGCTTTCTTT
NA few TRBJ1-2 TRBV4-3 CASSQEPNLGDYGYTF TGCGCCAGCAGCCAAGAGCCCAACTTAGGAGACTATGGCTACACCTTC
NA few TRBJ1-1 TRBV4-3 CASSPAGHMNTEAFF TGCGCCAGCAGCCCAGCGGGCCACATGAACACTGAAGCTTTCTTT
NA few TRBJ1-2 TRBV28 CASLGPAYGYTF TGTGCCAGCCTCGGCCCGGCTTATGGCTACACCTTC
NA few TRBJ1-2 TRBV7-6 CASSLGAGSAYGYTF TGTGCCAGCAGCTTAGGGGCAGGATCGGCCTATGGCTACACCTTC
TRBD2 few TRBJ2-1 TRBV24-1 CATSDRTSLNNEQFF TGTGCCACCAGTGATCGGACTAGTCTCAACAATGAGCAGTTCTTC
TRBD2 few TRBJ2-7 TRBV3-1 CASSQEALGAGGPYEQYF TGTGCCAGCAGCCAAGAAGCCCTCGGAGCGGGGGGGCCATACGAGCAGTACTTC
TRBD1 NA TRBJ2-3 TRBV7-3 CASSFTVPGQGVDTQYF TGTGCCAGCAGCTTCACTGTCCCGGGACAGGGGGTAGATACGCAGTATTTT
TRBD2 few TRBJ2-1 TRBV6-2/TRBV6-3 CASMGLVFYNEQFF TGTGCCAGCATGGGACTAGTTTTCTACAATGAGCAGTTCTTC
TRBD1 few TRBJ2-5 TRBV20-1 CSATGTGDWETQYF TGCAGTGCTACCGGGACAGGGGATTGGGAGACCCAGTACTTC
TRBD2 few TRBJ2-3 TRBV6-6 CASTGLAVFSTDTQYF TGTGCCAGCACGGGGCTAGCGGTCTTCAGCACAGATACGCAGTATTTT
TRBD1 few TRBJ2-7 TRBV4-1 CASSQETGVSYEQYF TGCGCCAGCAGCCAAGAGACAGGGGTCTCCTACGAGCAGTACTTC
NA NA TRBJ1-1 TRBV7-1 CVLEGEATEAFF TGTGTCCTAGAGGGGGAGGCCACTGAAGCTTTCTTT
NA few TRBJ2-5 TRBV28 CASSSSVGVLYQETQYF TGTGCCAGCAGTTCATCCGTAGGGGTCCTGTACCAAGAGACCCAGTACTTC